Shown below are 7 T cell receptor beta chains from a single sample sequenced in a study of T-cell reconstitution after alpha-beta-depleted transplantation in children. Preparation of the TCRbeta library used unique molecular identifiers. Using its own MiXCR run on the PCR reads, TCRdb lists one record per CDR3 protein. Of roughly 50,000 distinct CDR3 sequences detected, 44% appear once; the ten largest clones hold less than 98%. The specimen comprised PBMCs, mostly from graft donor cells, sampled 360 days after TCRalphabeta/CD19-depleted stem cell transplant. The receptors here all came from a male patient younger than 18 who had a stem cell transplant for acute lymphoblastic leukemia, so the T cells may come from the graft donor.

The gene calls are TRBV5-1 and TRBJ2-7; D not certain. Per the germline V gene, CDR1 is SGHRS and CDR2 is YFSETQ. Trimming pared 0 bases from V and 3 bases from J, leaving 10 bases between. The CDR3 runs 14 residues. This CDR3 reads CASSLVGPSYEQYF. In DNA form, the CDR3 reads TGCGCCAGCAGCTTGGTAGGACCCAGCTACGAGCAGTACTTC.

This rearrangement joins TRBV3-1 to TRBJ2-3, with D perhaps being TRBD1 or TRBD2 (5 bases each). In germline, CDR1 is LGHDT, CDR2 YNNKEL (reference sequence). Trimming cost V 4 bases and J 0 bases, with 8 bases left between them. This CDR3 has 14 amino acids. CDR3 bases: TGTGCCAGCAGCCGGGACGGAAGCACAGATACGCAGTATTTT. Translation gives CASSRDGSTDTQYF.

This chain connects TRBV7-9 to TRBJ2-3; D call uncertain. Germline CDR1 is SEHNR and CDR2 is FQNEAQ (reference sequence). The CDR3 contains 13 residues. V dropped 2 bases and J dropped 10 bases, with 13 bases sitting between them. The CDR3 loop is CASSLSGPDPQYF. The CDR3 region has the DNA TGTGCCAGCAGCTTATCTGGCCCCGATCCGCAGTATTTT.

This clonotype was detected a few times. The chain joins TRBV29-1 to TRBJ2-6; possible D gene TRBD1, 6 bases. Trimming pared 4 bases from V and 4 bases from J, leaving 17 bases between. CDR3 size: 16 residues. Germline CDR1 reads SQVTM; CDR2 reads ANQGSEA. CDR3 protein: CSVASPWGRGANVLTF. The CDR3 DNA sequence: TGCAGCGTTGCATCCCCGTGGGGGCGCGGGGCCAACGTCCTGACTTTC.

The sample holds a few counts of this clonotype. This chain connects TRBV12-3 or TRBV12-4 to TRBJ1-1, with TRBD1 identical over 7 bases. The CDR3 consists of 12 residues. V lost 4 bases, J lost 4 bases, and 0 bases stayed unmatched. The CDR3 region is CASSSGGTEAFF. The CDR3 coding sequence is TGTGCCAGCAGTTCAGGGGGCACTGAAGCTTTCTTT.

The CDR3 region has the DNA TGTGCCAGCAGCTCGGGGTCCGGGCCAGTTAGGTATACGCAGTATTTT. This sequence encodes CASSSGSGPVRYTQYF. This chain uses TRBV11-2 with TRBJ2-3, with D tentatively TRBD2 (5 bases). Germline CDR1 SGHAT, CDR2 FQNNGV. CDR3 size: 16 residues. V lost 4 bases and J lost 7, with 21 bases in between.

The chain has TRBV24-1 and TRBJ2-3; 9 bases line up with TRBD1. The CDR3 consists of 16 residues. V lost 3 bases to trimming and J lost 2 bases; unmatched junction nucleotides: 5. In germline, CDR1 is KGHDR, CDR2 SFDVKD. CDR3 in DNA: TGTGCCACCAGTGATCCCCGGGACAGGGTCACAGATACGCAGTATTTT. Protein product: CATSDPRDRVTDTQYF.